The clone carrying this T cell receptor (beta chain) was picked up a small number of times. The target antigen is unknown. The data derive from a study of spatial heterogeneity in lung cancer. Across the whole study: More beta-chain than alpha-chain sequences were consistently detected. Points from the study as a whole: At tumor resection, ubiquitous expanded TCRs were detected in blood more often than later.

Every cDNA TCR molecule received its own unique molecular identifier. TCRdb re-derived calls from the 5' RACE reads in MiXCR, one entry per CDR3 protein. The data contain tens of thousands of distinct CDR3 sequences, 10% to 15% of them singletons. Time point denoted: sample taken at primary tumor resection. Tumor, nontumor lung or frozen PBMC supplied whole RNA, sequenced without sorting. J lost 3 bases, V lost 6 bases, and 9 bases had no gene match. Germline CDR1 is SQVTM and CDR2 is ANQGSEA. The CDR3 sequence is 14 residues long. The chain employs TRBV29-1 and TRBJ2-7, with 9 nucleotides matching TRBD1. This clonotype was obtained from a male donor with early-stage non-small cell lung cancer. The material sequenced was PBMCs, taken at surgery. The CDR3 DNA sequence: TGCAGCGTAGCCGGGACAGGGCTCGGCTACGAGCAGTACTTC. Protein sequence: CSVAGTGLGYEQYF.